This T cell receptor (beta chain) was profiled in a study of OX40 agonist ivuxolimab in advanced cancers. With regard to this clone: Its matching antigen is unknown.

The table came from immunoSEQ multiplex PCR; TCRdb's copy has only in-frame clones and leaves some out. The table records about 80,000 clones, roughly 91% of them present only once. Notes on the study in general: Certain nonresponders additionally had low normalized T-cell clonal expansion. Expanded peripheral T-cell antigen specificity went undetermined.

The CDR3 is 15 amino acids. Looked up from germline, CDR1 is GTSNPN and CDR2 is SVGIG (reference sequence). V was shortened by 4 bases and J by 0 bases, with 15 bases between the two germline ends. The origin of this receptor is an adult with an advanced solid tumor such as melanoma, head and neck, liver or kidney cancer. The sample in question was CD4+ or CD8+ T cells sorted from blood, obtained in a trial of the OX40 agonist ivuxolimab. The chain recombines TRBV30 with TRBJ1-1; D may be TRBD1 (6 bases). In nucleotides, the CDR3 is TGTGCCTGGAATGTGATGGACAGTTTGAACACTGAAGCTTTCTTT. Translation gives CAWNVMDSLNTEAFF.